This T cell receptor (beta chain) was sequenced for a study of blood T cell repertoires in COVID-19. Whole-study context: Sites in the United States, Italy and Spain provided acute and convalescent COVID-19 samples.

The CDR3 is 15 residues long. Germline-derived CDR1 and CDR2 are LNHNV and YYDKDF (reference sequence). The V segment lost 2 bases and the J segment 3 bases; nucleotides outside the gene matches: 4. Libraries were prepared by immunoSEQ multiplex PCR; TCRdb keeps only in-frame clonotypes and omits some of them. The profile covers 250,000 or so clones, with roughly 90% appearing a single time and 2.1% taken by the ten largest. This clone was detected once. V and J are TRBV15 and TRBJ1-5, with 7 bases aligning to TRBD1. This clonotype was obtained from an older woman with COVID-19, enrolled during active disease. The sample consisted of peripheral blood. Here the CDR3 DNA reads TGTGCCACCAGCAGAAAACAGGGGACCAATCAGCCCCAGCATTTT. Protein sequence: CATSRKQGTNQPQHF.